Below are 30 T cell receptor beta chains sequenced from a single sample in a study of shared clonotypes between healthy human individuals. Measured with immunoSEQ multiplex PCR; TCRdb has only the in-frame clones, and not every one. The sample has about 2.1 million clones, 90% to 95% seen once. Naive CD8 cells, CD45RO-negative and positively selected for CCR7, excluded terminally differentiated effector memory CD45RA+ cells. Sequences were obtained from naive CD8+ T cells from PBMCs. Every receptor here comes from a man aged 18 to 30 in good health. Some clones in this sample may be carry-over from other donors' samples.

The DNA for the CDR3 is TGTGCCAGTCAGGGGGAGATTTCGGGTAACTATGGCTACACCTTC. It is translated as CASQGEISGNYGYTF. J is TRBJ1-2 and V is TRBV19, with 7 bases aligning to TRBD1. V lost 8 bases to trimming and J lost 1 base; unmatched junction nucleotides: 10. In germline, CDR1 is LNHDA, CDR2 SQIVND (reference sequence). CDR3 length: 15 residues.

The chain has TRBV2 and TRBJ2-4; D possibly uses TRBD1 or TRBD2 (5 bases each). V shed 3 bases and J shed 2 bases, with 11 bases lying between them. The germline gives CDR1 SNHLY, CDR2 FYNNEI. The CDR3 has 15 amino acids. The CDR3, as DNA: TGTGCCAGCAGTGAGGGGGTTTGGTCCAAAAACATTCAGTACTTC. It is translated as CASSEGVWSKNIQYF.

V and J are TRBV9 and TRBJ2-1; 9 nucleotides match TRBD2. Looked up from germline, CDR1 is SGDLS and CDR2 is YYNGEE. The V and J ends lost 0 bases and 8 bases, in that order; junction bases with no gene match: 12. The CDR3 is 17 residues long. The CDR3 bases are TGTGCCAGCAGCGTAGCGGTGGGGACTAGCTGGTTGGATGAGCAGTTCTTC. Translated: CASSVAVGTSWLDEQFF.

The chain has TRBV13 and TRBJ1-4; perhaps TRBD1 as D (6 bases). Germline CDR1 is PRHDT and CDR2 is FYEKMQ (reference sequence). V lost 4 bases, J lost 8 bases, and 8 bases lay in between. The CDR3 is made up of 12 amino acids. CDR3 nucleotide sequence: TGTGCCAGCAGCTCGGGGGCCGAAAAACTGTTTTTT. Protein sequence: CASSSGAEKLFF.

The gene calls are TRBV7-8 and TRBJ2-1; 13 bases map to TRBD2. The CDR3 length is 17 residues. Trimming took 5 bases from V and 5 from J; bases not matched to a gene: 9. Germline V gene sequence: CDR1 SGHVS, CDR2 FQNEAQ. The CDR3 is CASSTRLAGGSDNEQFF. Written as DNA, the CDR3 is TGTGCCAGCAGCACCCGACTAGCGGGAGGCTCGGACAATGAGCAGTTCTTC.

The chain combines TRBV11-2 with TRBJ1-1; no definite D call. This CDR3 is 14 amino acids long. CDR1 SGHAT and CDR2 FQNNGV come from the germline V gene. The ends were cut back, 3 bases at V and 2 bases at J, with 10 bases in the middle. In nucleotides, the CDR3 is TGTGCCAGCAGCTTTTGGGGATCTAACACTGAAGCTTTCTTT. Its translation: CASSFWGSNTEAFF.

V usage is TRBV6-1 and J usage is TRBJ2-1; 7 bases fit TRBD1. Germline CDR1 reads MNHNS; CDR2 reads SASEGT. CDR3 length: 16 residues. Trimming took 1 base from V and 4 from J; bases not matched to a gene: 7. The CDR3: CASSEVGTEVYNEQFF. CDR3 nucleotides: TGTGCCAGCAGTGAAGTAGGGACAGAAGTATACAATGAGCAGTTCTTC.

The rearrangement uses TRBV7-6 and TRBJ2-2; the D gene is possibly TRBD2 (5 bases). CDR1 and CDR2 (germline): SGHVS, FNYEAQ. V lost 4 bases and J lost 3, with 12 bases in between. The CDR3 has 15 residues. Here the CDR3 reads CASSSPVGDTGELFF. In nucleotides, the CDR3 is TGTGCCAGCAGCTCCCCCGTGGGAGACACCGGGGAGCTGTTTTTT.

CDR3 loop: CASSVDRYSIYDYGYTF. In nucleotides, the CDR3 is TGCGCCAGCAGCGTCGACAGGTACTCCATTTATGACTATGGCTACACCTTC. This sequence joins TRBV5-1 and TRBJ1-2; the D gene is possibly TRBD1 (6 bases). V was clipped by 4 bases and J by 3 bases, with 22 bases between them. Germline lookup yields CDR1 SGHRS and CDR2 YFSETQ. The CDR3 totals 17 residues.

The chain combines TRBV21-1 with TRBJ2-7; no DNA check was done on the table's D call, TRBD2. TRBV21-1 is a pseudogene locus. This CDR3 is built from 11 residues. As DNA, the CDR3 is TGTGCCAGCACCCGGGACTACGAGCAGTACTTC. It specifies CASTRDYEQYF.

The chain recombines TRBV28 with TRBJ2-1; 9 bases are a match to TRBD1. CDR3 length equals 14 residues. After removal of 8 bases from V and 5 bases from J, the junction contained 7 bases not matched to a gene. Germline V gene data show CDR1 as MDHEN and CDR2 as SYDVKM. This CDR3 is CASLGTGTNNEQFF. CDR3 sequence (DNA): TGTGCCAGCTTAGGGACAGGGACAAACAATGAGCAGTTCTTC.

Here the CDR3 DNA reads TGTGCCAGCAGCCCTTCCTTGGCAGCCGTCTCCCGACCCTACGAGCAGTACTTC. Amino acids: CASSPSLAAVSRPYEQYF. The chain has TRBV7-8 and TRBJ2-7; D is unclear. V gave up 5 bases and J gave up 2 bases, with 25 bases separating them. The CDR3 spans 18 residues. Germline V CDR1 and CDR2: SGHVS, FQNEAQ. The whole variable domain, filled in from reference TRBV7-8 and TRBJ2-7, reads GAGVSQSPRYKVAKRGQDVALRCDPISGHVSLFWYQQALGQGPEFLTYFQNEAQLDKSGLPSDRFFAERPEGSVSTLKIQRTQQEDSAVYLCASSPSLAAVSRPYEQYFGPGTRLTVT.

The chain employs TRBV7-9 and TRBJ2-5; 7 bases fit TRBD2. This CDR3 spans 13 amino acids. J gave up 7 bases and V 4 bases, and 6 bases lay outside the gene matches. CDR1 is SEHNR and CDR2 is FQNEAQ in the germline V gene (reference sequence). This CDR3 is CASSSREGRTQYF. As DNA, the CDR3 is TGTGCCAGCAGCTCCAGGGAGGGAAGGACCCAGTACTTC.

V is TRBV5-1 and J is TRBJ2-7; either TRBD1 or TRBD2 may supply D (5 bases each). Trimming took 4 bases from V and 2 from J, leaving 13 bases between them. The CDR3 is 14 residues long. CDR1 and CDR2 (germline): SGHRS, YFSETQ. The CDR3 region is CASSPRDRPYEQYF. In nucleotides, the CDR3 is TGCGCCAGCAGCCCCCGGGACCGGCCCTACGAGCAGTACTTC.

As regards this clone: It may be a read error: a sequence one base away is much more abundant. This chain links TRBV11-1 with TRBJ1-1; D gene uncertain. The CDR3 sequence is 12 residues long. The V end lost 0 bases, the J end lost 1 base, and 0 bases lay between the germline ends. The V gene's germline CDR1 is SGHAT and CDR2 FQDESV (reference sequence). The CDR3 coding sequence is TGTGCCAGCAGCTTAGCGAACACTGAAGCTTTCTTT. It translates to CASSLANTEAFF.

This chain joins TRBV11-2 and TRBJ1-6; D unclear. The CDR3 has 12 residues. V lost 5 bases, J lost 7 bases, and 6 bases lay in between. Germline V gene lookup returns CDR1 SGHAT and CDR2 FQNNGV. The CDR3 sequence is CASSQANSPLHF. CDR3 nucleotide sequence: TGTGCCAGCAGCCAGGCCAATTCACCCCTCCACTTT. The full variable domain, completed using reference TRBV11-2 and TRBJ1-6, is EAGVAQSPRYKIIEKRQSVAFWCNPISGHATLYWYQQILGQGPKLLIQFQNNGVVDDSQLPKDRFSAERLKGVDSTLKIQPAKLEDSAVYLCASSQANSPLHFGNGTRLTVT.

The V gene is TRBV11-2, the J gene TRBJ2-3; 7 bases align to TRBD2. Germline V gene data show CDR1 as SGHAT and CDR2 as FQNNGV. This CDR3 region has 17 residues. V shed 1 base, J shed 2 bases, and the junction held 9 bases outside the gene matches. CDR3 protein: CASSLVPRGSFTDTQYF. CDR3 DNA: TGTGCCAGCAGCTTAGTCCCGCGGGGGAGCTTCACAGATACGCAGTATTTT.

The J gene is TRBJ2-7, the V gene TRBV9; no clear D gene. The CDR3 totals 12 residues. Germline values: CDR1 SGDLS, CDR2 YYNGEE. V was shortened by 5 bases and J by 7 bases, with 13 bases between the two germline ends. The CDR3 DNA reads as TGTGCCAGCAGAATCTGTAGGGTGGAGCAGTACTTC. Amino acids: CASRICRVEQYF. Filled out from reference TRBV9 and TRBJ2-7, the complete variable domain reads DSGVTQTPKHLITATGQRVTLRCSPRSGDLSVYWYQQSLDQGLQFLIQYYNGEERAKGNILERFSAQQFPDLHSELNLSSLELGDSALYFCASRICRVEQYFGPGTRLTVT.

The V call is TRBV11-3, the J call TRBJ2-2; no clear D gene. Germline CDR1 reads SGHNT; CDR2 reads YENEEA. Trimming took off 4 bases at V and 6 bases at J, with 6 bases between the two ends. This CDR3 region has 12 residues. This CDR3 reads CASSSAPGELFF. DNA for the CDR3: TGTGCCAGCAGCTCCGCCCCCGGGGAGCTGTTTTTT.

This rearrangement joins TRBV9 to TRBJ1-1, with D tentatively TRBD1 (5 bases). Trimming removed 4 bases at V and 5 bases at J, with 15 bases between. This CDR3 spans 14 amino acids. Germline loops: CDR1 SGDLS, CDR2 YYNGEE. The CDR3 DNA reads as TGTGCCAGCAGCCCTCAGGGTAAGGATACTGAAGCTTTCTTT. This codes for CASSPQGKDTEAFF. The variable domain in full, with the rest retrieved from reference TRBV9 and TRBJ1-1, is DSGVTQTPKHLITATGQRVTLRCSPRSGDLSVYWYQQSLDQGLQFLIQYYNGEERAKGNILERFSAQQFPDLHSELNLSSLELGDSALYFCASSPQGKDTEAFFGQGTRLTVV.

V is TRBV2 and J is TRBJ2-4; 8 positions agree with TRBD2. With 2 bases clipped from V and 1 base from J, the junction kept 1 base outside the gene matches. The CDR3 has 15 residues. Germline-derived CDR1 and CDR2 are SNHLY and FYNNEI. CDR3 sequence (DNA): TGTGCCAGCAGTGAATCTAGCGGGGCCAAAAACATTCAGTACTTC. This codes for CASSESSGAKNIQYF.

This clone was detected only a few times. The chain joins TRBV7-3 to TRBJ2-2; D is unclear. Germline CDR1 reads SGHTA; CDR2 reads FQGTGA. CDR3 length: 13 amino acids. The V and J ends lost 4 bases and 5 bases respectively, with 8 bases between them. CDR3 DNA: TGTGCCAGCAGCTCCTACTTAACCGGGGAGCTGTTTTTT. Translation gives CASSSYLTGELFF. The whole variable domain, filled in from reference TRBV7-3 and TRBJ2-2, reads GAGVSQTPSNKVTEKGKYVELRCDPISGHTALYWYRQSLGQGPEFLIYFQGTGAADDSGLPNDRFFAVRPEGSVSTLKIQRTERGDSAVYLCASSSYLTGELFFGEGSRLTVL.

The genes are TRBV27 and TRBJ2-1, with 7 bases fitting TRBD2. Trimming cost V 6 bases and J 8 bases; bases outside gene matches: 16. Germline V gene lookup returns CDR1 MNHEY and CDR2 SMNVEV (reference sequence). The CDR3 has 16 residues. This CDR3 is CASRYQASGLSHEQFF. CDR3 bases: TGTGCCAGCAGATATCAGGCTAGCGGACTAAGCCATGAGCAGTTCTTC.

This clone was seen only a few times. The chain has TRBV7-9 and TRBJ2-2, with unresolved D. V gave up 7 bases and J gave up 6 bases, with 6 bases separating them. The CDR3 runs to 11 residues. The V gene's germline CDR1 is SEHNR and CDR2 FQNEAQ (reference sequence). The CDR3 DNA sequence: TGTGCCAGCACACCACCCGGGGAGCTGTTTTTT. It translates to CASTPPGELFF. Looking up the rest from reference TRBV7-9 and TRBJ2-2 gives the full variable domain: DTGVSQNPRHKITKRGQNVTFRCDPISEHNRLYWYRQTLGQGPEFLTYFQNEAQLEKSRLLSDRFSAERPKGSFSTLEIQRTEQGDSAMYLCASTPPGELFFGEGSRLTVL.

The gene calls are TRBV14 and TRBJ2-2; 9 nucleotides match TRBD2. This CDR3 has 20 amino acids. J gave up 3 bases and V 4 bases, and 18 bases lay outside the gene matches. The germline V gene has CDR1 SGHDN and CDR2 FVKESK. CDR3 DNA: TGTGCCAGCAGCCGGGCTTCTTATCCCACAGGACTAGCGTACACCGGGGAGCTGTTTTTT. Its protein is CASSRASYPTGLAYTGELFF. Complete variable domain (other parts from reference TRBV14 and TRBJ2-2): EAGVTQFPSHSVIEKGQTVTLRCDPISGHDNLYWYRRVMGKEIKFLLHFVKESKQDESGMPNNRFLAERTGGTYSTLKVQPAELEDSGVYFCASSRASYPTGLAYTGELFFGEGSRLTVL.

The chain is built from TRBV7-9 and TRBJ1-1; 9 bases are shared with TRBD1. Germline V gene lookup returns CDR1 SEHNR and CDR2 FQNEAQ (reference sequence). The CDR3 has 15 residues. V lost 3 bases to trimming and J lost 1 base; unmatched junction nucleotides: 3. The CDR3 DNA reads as TGTGCCAGCAGCTTTACAGGGGGCGCGAACACTGAAGCTTTCTTT. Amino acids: CASSFTGGANTEAFF.

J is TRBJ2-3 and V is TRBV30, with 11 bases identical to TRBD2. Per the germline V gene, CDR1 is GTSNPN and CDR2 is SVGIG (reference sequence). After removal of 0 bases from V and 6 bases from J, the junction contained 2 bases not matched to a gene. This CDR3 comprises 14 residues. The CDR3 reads CAWSVLAGADTQYF. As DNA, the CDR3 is TGTGCCTGGAGTGTACTAGCGGGAGCGGATACGCAGTATTTT.

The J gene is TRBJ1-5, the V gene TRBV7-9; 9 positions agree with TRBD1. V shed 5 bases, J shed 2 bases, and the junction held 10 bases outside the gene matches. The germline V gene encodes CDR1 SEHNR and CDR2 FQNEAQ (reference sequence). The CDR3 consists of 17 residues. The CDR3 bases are TGTGCCAGCAGCGTGGGACAGGGCGGTGGGGGCAATCAGCCCCAGCATTTT. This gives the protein CASSVGQGGGGNQPQHF.

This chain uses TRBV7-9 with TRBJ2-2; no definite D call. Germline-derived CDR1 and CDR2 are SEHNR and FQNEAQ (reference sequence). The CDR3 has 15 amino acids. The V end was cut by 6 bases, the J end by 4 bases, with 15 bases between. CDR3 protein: CASSLQNRFTGELFF. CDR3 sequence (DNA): TGTGCCAGCAGTCTCCAGAATAGATTCACCGGGGAGCTGTTTTTT.

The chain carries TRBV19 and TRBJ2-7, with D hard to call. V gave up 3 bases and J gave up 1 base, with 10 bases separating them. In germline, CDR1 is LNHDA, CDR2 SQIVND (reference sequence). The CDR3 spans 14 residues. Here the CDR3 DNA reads TGTGCCAGTAGTATTTTTGATGGATCCTACGAGCAGTACTTC. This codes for CASSIFDGSYEQYF.